In its sample, the clone carrying this T cell receptor (beta chain) was seen once. The data were taken from a study of long-term antiretroviral therapy in people with HIV. Researchers report immunoSEQ v3.0 was run at survey level. Using immunoSEQ multiplex PCR, the repertoire was profiled, and TCRdb retains in-frame clones only, with some absent. The sample yields under 20,000 clones, approximately 75% seen once. The sample here was unsorted PBMCs, taken 0.3 years after starting antiretroviral therapy. The receptor was derived from a young man with HIV.

The CDR3 DNA reads TGTGCCAGCAGTCGATGGTCCGGGGAGCTGTTTTTT. Translating gives CASSRWSGELFF. The gene calls are TRBV6-5 and TRBJ2-2, with D uncertain. Looked up from germline, CDR1 is MNHEY and CDR2 is SVGAGI. The CDR3 extends over 12 amino acids. V gave up 5 bases and J gave up 6 bases, with 7 bases separating them.